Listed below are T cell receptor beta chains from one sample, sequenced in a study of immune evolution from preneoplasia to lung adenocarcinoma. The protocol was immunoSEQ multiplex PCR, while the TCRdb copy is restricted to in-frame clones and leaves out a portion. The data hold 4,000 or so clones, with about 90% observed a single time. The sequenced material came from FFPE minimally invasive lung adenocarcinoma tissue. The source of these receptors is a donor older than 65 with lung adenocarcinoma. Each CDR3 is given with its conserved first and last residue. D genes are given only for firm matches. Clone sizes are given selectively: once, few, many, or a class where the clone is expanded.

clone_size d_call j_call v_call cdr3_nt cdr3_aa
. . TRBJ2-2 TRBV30 TGTGCCTGGAGTGCAAGGGAGCACGGGGAGCTGTTTTTT CAWSAREHGELFF
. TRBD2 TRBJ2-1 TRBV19 TGTGCCAGTAGTGGCGCGGGAGGAATGATTGAGCAGTTCTTC CASSGAGGMIEQFF
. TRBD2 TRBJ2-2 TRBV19 TGTGCCAGTAGTATTATAGCGGGTAACACCGGGGAGCTGTTTTTT CASSIIAGNTGELFF
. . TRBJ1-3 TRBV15 TGTGCCACCAGCAGTTCGGGGGGAAACACCATATATTTT CATSSSGGNTIYF
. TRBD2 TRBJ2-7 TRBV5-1 TGCGCCAGCAGCTTGACTAGCGGGAGTAACTACGAGCAGTACTTC CASSLTSGSNYEQYF
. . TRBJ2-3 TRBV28 TGTGCCAGCAGTCTCCCCCCCACAGATACGCAGTATTTT CASSLPPTDTQYF
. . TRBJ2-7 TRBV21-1 TGTGCCAGCAGCAAAGGGGACACCTACGAGCAGTACTTC CASSKGDTYEQYF
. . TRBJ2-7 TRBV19 TGTGCCAGTGGCAGGGGCTCCTACGAGCAGTACTTC CASGRGSYEQYF
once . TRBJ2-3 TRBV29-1 TGCAGCGTTGGAGAGTTCGGTTTGTCAGATACGCAGTATTTT CSVGEFGLSDTQYF
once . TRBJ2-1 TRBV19 TGTGCCAGTAGTATCGGAGGCCGGGAGACTTTTATATATGAGCAGTTCTTC CASSIGGRETFIYEQFF
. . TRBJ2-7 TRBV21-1 TGTGCCAGCAGCAAAGTGGGAGGCCAGAGAATTCGCTACGAGCAGTACTTC CASSKVGGQRIRYEQYF
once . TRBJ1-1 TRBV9 TGTGCTAGCAGCTCACGGTCTGTTGGTGAAGCTTTCTTT CASSSRSVGEAFF
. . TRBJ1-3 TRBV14 TGTGCCAGCAGCCAAGCGACGGTCAGGGGAAACACCATATATTTT CASSQATVRGNTIYF
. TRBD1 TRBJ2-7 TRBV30 TGTGCCTCTAACCGACAGGGCCGGTCCTACGAGCAGTACTTC CASNRQGRSYEQYF
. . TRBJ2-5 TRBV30 TGTGCCTGGAGTGTACCTGGTGCGGAGACCCAGTACTTC CAWSVPGAETQYF
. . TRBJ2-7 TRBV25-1 TGTGCCAGCAGCGGAGACGGCTACGAGCAGTACTTC CASSGDGYEQYF
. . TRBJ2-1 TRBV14 TGTGCCAGCAGCCAAGGAGGACACGGGGTTTTTATCTACAATGAGCAGTTCTTC CASSQGGHGVFIYNEQFF
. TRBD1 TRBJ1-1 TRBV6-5 TGTGCCAGCAGTACCGGGACAGGGCAGGCTTTCTTT CASSTGTGQAFF
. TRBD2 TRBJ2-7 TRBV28 TGTGCCAGTGGGGGTACCGGGGGGGTTGGCTACGAGCAGTACTTC CASGGTGGVGYEQYF
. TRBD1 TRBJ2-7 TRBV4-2 TGTGCCAGCAGCGTAGGGGGACAGGGATCCTACGAGCAGTACTTC CASSVGGQGSYEQYF
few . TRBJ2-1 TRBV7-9 TGTGCCAGCAGTGGGTCGAATGAGCAGTTCTTC CASSGSNEQFF
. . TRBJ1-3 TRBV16 TGTGCCAGCAGCCAACGCGGGGGAAACACCATATATTTT CASSQRGGNTIYF
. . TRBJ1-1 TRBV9 TGTGCCAGCAGCGGCGGAACAGCGGGCACTGAAGCTTTCTTT CASSGGTAGTEAFF
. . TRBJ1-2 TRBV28 TGTGCCAGCAGGCCGGGACTCAACTATGGCTACACCTTC CASRPGLNYGYTF
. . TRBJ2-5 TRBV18 TGTGCCAGCTCAACCACTCAAGAGACCCAGTACTTC CASSTTQETQYF
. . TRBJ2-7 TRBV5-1 TGCGCCAGCAGCATGGGAAGCTCCTACGAGCAGTACTTC CASSMGSSYEQYF
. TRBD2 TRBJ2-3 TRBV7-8 TGTGCCAGCAGCCCCCGGACTAGCGGGAGTACAGATACGCAGTATTTT CASSPRTSGSTDTQYF